This entry concerns a single T cell receptor (beta chain). The antigen remains undetermined. Molecular-barcoded quantitative 5'-RACE produced these TCR beta libraries. One entry per CDR3 protein results from TCRdb running MiXCR on the 5' RACE reads. The table has about 160,000 distinct CDR3 sequences, around 19% seen once. The data derive from a study of CD8 T cells in ankylosing spondylitis. Study-wide findings and caveats: Past research had described some motif variants in reactive arthritis synovial fluid and blood. A TCR beta motif made of several highly homologous variants seemed typical of ankylosing spondylitis blood.

This CDR3 comprises 14 residues. V lost 5 bases to trimming and J lost 3 bases, with 14 bases between them. Germline values: CDR1 SEHNR, CDR2 FQNEAQ (reference sequence). Material: blood, either unsorted or a sorted T cell fraction (not recorded which). The receptor was derived from a male donor with ankylosing spondylitis or in good health (not recorded which). This sequence joins TRBV7-9 and TRBJ2-7; TRBD2 might be the D (6 bases). For the CDR3, the DNA is TGTGCCAGCAGCCCGGGACTGGATGGCTACGAGCAGTACTTC. This codes for CASSPGLDGYEQYF.